The 18 T cell receptor beta chains below all came from one sample that was sequenced in a study of identical twins. MiXCR, applied by TCRdb to the 5' RACE reads, yields one record per CDR3 protein. The sample contains approximately 1.8 million distinct CDR3 sequences, around a third of which appear only once. The sequencing sample was made of cord blood. The receptors were gathered from a newborn girl in good health.

This chain connects TRBV7-2 to TRBJ2-7, with 8 bases that match TRBD1. V lost 6 bases, J lost 4 bases, and 14 bases stayed unmatched. Germline CDR1 is SGHTA and CDR2 is FQGNSA. The CDR3 extends over 16 amino acids. For the CDR3, the DNA is TGTGCCAGCAGTTCCCAGGGGGCTCTATCCGTATACGAGCAGTACTTC. It translates to CASSSQGALSVYEQYF.

The chain joins TRBV24-1 to TRBJ2-1; no firm D call. CDR1 and CDR2 (germline): KGHDR, SFDVKD. The CDR3 sequence is 11 residues long. Trimming took off 6 bases at V and 9 bases at J, with 8 bases between the two ends. The CDR3 DNA is TGTGCCACCAGTAATTGGAGTGAGCAGTTCTTC. Residues: CATSNWSEQFF.

A few counts support this clonotype. The genes are TRBV10-3 and TRBJ1-1, with D unresolved. The V end was cut by 4 bases, the J end by 1 base, with 10 bases between. Germline lookup yields CDR1 ENHRY and CDR2 SYGVKD. CDR3 length equals 14 residues. The CDR3 DNA reads TGTGCCATCAGTGGTTTAGGCGGGAACACTGAAGCTTTCTTT. This gives the protein CAISGLGGNTEAFF.

The rearrangement joins TRBV20-1 to TRBJ2-7; D might be TRBD1 or TRBD2, each matching 6 bases. The CDR3 has 16 amino acids. V dropped 1 base and J dropped 7 bases, with 23 bases sitting between them. Germline-derived CDR1 and CDR2 are DFQATT and SNEGSKA (reference sequence). The CDR3 DNA is TGCAGTGCTAGAGCGCCTCCGGGGGCCTCCTACAATGAGCAGTACTTC. Amino acids: CSARAPPGASYNEQYF.

The chain carries TRBV11-2 and TRBJ2-1; D is possibly TRBD2 (6 bases). CDR3 size: 16 residues. V lost 4 bases and J lost 0, with 13 bases in between. Germline CDR1 reads SGHAT; CDR2 reads FQNNGV. DNA for the CDR3: TGTGCCAGCAGCTCACTAGCCGCGAGCTCCTACAATGAGCAGTTCTTC. Encoded protein: CASSSLAASSYNEQFF.

J is TRBJ1-5 and V is TRBV20-1, with D unclear. The germline V gene encodes CDR1 DFQATT and CDR2 SNEGSKA (reference sequence). Trimming removed 3 bases at V and 4 bases at J, with 10 bases between. The length of the CDR3 is 13 residues. CDR3 sequence: CSASLGRNQPQHF. The CDR3, as DNA: TGCAGTGCTAGTCTGGGCCGAAATCAGCCCCAGCATTTT.

This clonotype was picked up a small number of times. V gene TRBV9 combines with J gene TRBJ2-7; D possibly uses TRBD1 or TRBD2 (6 bases each). This CDR3 contains 14 residues. CDR1 is SGDLS and CDR2 is YYNGEE in the germline V gene. V gave up 3 bases and J gave up 3 bases, with 13 bases separating them. CDR3 nucleotide sequence: TGTGCCAGCAGCGGAGGGGGAGGAATCTACGAGCAGTACTTC. Translation gives CASSGGGGIYEQYF.

The rearrangement links TRBV3-1 to TRBJ2-7; D call uncertain. Per the germline V gene, CDR1 is LGHDT and CDR2 is YNNKEL (reference sequence). Trimming took 2 bases from V and 4 from J, leaving 9 bases between them. The CDR3 runs to 13 residues. The CDR3 here is CASSQHSGYEQYF. CDR3 bases: TGTGCCAGCAGCCAACACTCCGGATACGAGCAGTACTTC.

The rearrangement joins TRBV11-2 to TRBJ2-5; 11 bases match TRBD2. The CDR3 totals 16 residues. The trim removed 1 base at V and 13 bases at J, leaving 14 bases unmatched. The germline CDR1 and CDR2 sequences are SGHAT and FQNNGV. The CDR3 protein is CASSLGTGLADHERYF. CDR3 sequence (DNA): TGTGCCAGCAGCTTAGGGACGGGACTAGCGGATCACGAGCGGTACTTC.

This clonotype was observed a handful of times. The chain recombines TRBV10-3 with TRBJ2-3; 14 bases are a match to TRBD2. The germline CDR1 and CDR2 sequences are ENHRY and SYGVKD. Trimming cost V 10 bases and J 4 bases; bases outside gene matches: 4. This CDR3 is built from 14 residues. CDR3 nucleotide sequence: TGTGCCACCCTGGGACTAGCGGGGGCAGATACGCAGTATTTT. This sequence encodes CATLGLAGADTQYF.

This clonotype was observed a handful of times. This sequence joins TRBV10-3 and TRBJ2-3; 10 nucleotides line up with TRBD2. Germline loops: CDR1 ENHRY, CDR2 SYGVKD. This CDR3 has 15 residues. The V and J ends lost 10 bases and 2 bases, in that order; junction bases with no gene match: 9. In nucleotides, the CDR3 is TGTGCCACCTCAGCGGGAGGGCCACTCACAGATACGCAGTATTTT. Amino acid sequence: CATSAGGPLTDTQYF.

This chain uses TRBV10-3 with TRBJ2-3; 14 bases align to TRBD2. This CDR3 is built from 21 residues. Germline trimming cut 4 bases from V and 0 bases from J; bases unmatched to any gene: 15. Looked up from germline, CDR1 is ENHRY and CDR2 is SYGVKD. CDR3 coding DNA: TGTGCCATCAGTGGACAAAAGCCGGGACTAGCGGGGGTTATTAGCACAGATACGCAGTATTTT. Translating gives CAISGQKPGLAGVISTDTQYF.

The sample holds a few counts of this clonotype. The chain carries TRBV20-1 and TRBJ1-6; D uncertain. CDR3 length: 16 amino acids. The V gene's germline CDR1 is DFQATT and CDR2 SNEGSKA (reference sequence). Trimming took off 4 bases at V and 4 bases at J, with 17 bases between the two ends. DNA of the CDR3: TGCAGTGCTATCGACATTCATAGACCTTATAATTCACCCCTCCACTTT. It yields the protein CSAIDIHRPYNSPLHF.

This clonotype was seen at least ten times. The chain recombines TRBV29-1 with TRBJ2-5; 8 bases map to TRBD1. The trim removed 6 bases at V and 2 bases at J, leaving 8 bases unmatched. CDR1 is SQVTM and CDR2 is ANQGSEA in the germline V gene. This CDR3 has 14 residues. CDR3 in DNA: TGCAGCGTCACCGGGACAGGTGCGCAAGAGACCCAGTACTTC. It yields the protein CSVTGTGAQETQYF. The whole variable domain, filled in from reference TRBV29-1 and TRBJ2-5, reads SAVISQKPSRDICQRGTSLTIQCQVDSQVTMMFWYRQQPGQSLTLIATANQGSEATYESGFVIDKFPISRPNLTFSTLTVSNMSPEDSSIYLCSVTGTGAQETQYFGPGTRLLVL.

This clonotype has only a few counts. V is TRBV2 and J is TRBJ2-1; the match to TRBD2 covers 11 bases. From germline, CDR1 is SNHLY and CDR2 FYNNEI. With 8 bases clipped from V and 9 bases from J, the junction kept 6 bases outside the gene matches. This CDR3 comprises 13 residues. CDR3 nucleotides: TGTGCCAGCTCTTCGGGACTAGCGGCTGAGCAGTTCTTC. Its protein product is CASSSGLAAEQFF.

This chain joins TRBV5-1 and TRBJ2-5, with a weak D call TRBD1 (6 bases). V was pared by 4 bases and J by 5 bases, with 15 bases between. The CDR3 has 14 amino acids. The germline V gene encodes CDR1 SGHRS and CDR2 YFSETQ. The CDR3 DNA follows: TGCGCCAGCAGCCCCGACAGGTCCGGGGAGACCCAGTACTTC. Translation gives CASSPDRSGETQYF. Together with reference TRBV5-1 and TRBJ2-5, the CDR3 gives the full variable domain: KAGVTQTPRYLIKTRGQQVTLSCSPISGHRSVSWYQQTPGQGLQFLFEYFSETQRNKGNFPGRFSGRQFSNSRSEMNVSTLELGDSALYLCASSPDRSGETQYFGPGTRLLVL.

This clonotype was observed a few times. This chain connects TRBV4-1 to TRBJ1-2; the D gene is possibly TRBD1 (6 bases). In germline, CDR1 is MGHRA, CDR2 YSYEKL. This CDR3 contains 15 residues. Trimming left V 6 bases short and J 6 bases short, with 20 bases between. Written as DNA, the CDR3 is TGCGCCAGCAGGGACGGGCGTGGGACAATCAATGGCTACACCTTC. This codes for CASRDGRGTINGYTF.

In the case of this clonotype: Since a much larger clone is just one base distant, this may be a read error. The chain is built from TRBV28 and TRBJ2-7; 10 nucleotides align to TRBD1. V gave up 7 bases and J gave up 2 bases; unmatched junction bases: 5. Germline CDR1 MDHEN, CDR2 SYDVKM. The CDR3 is 14 amino acids. As DNA, the CDR3 is TGTGCCAGCACTCGGACAGGGGGTCCCTACGAGCAGTACTTC. It encodes CASTRTGGPYEQYF.